These T cell receptor beta chains were read from a single sample in a study of blood T cell repertoires in COVID-19. Here immunoSEQ multiplex PCR was the method, and the copy in TCRdb shows in-frame clones only, minus some. The sample consists of roughly 90,000 clones, over 80% of them appearing once. The sample consisted of peripheral blood. These receptors came from a woman at least 80 years old with active or convalescent COVID-19. Both conserved end residues are part of each CDR3. D genes are given only for firm matches. Rows give clone size only sometimes, using once, few, many, or a class for an expanded clone.

. . TRBJ1-5 TRBV30 TGTGCCTGGAGTGTACCAGGGTTCGGCAATCAGCCCCAGCATTTT CAWSVPGFGNQPQHF
. . TRBJ2-1 TRBV7-3 TGTGCCAGCAGCCGCAGGGATAGCTCCTACAATGAGCAGTTCTTC CASSRRDSSYNEQFF
. once TRBJ2-3 TRBV5-1 TGCGCCAGCAGCTTGGGTGAGGATACGCAGTATTTT CASSLGEDTQYF
TRBD1 . TRBJ1-1 TRBV19 TGTGCCAGTAGTCCTAGCCCAGGGGGCTCCACTGAAGCTTTCTTT CASSPSPGGSTEAFF
TRBD2 . TRBJ2-5 TRBV14 TGTGCCAGCAGCCAGACAGGGACAGCTACTAGCGGGCGCGAGACCCAGTACTTC CASSQTGTATSGRETQYF
TRBD2 . TRBJ2-7 TRBV11-2 TGTGCCAGCAGCTTATTTTCGGGACTAGCGGACTACGAGCAGTACTTC CASSLFSGLADYEQYF
TRBD1 few TRBJ1-2 TRBV18 TGTGCCAGCTCTCAAAAACTCGGACAGGGGATGGATGGCTACACCTTC CASSQKLGQGMDGYTF
. . TRBJ1-2 TRBV21-1 . CASRARTEANYGCTF
TRBD2 . TRBJ2-1 TRBV7-2 TGTGCCAGCAGCAACGCGGGGGGCATCTCCTACAATGAGCAGTTCTTC CASSNAGGISYNEQFF
TRBD2 . TRBJ2-5 TRBV28 TGTGCCAGCAGTTCGCTGGGACTAGCGGGAGCATGGAAGACCCAGTACTTC CASSSLGLAGAWKTQYF
TRBD2 once TRBJ2-3 TRBV7-8 TGTGCCAGCAGCACGAGCGGGGGGCTCACAGATACGCAGTATTTT CASSTSGGLTDTQYF
. . TRBJ2-7 TRBV29-1 TGCAGCGTAGCAGTTGGGGGCGGAACCGAGCAGTACTTC CSVAVGGGTEQYF
. . TRBJ1-4 TRBV4-1 TGCGCCAGCAGCCAAGTTACCCCATACGGGAATCGTAGGGAAAAACTGTTTTTT CASSQVTPYGNRREKLFF
TRBD1 . TRBJ1-1 TRBV7-2 TGTGCCAGCAGCCCGGACAGGGTTTACACTGAAGCTTTCTTT CASSPDRVYTEAFF
TRBD2 . TRBJ2-3 TRBV6-2/TRBV6-3 TGTGCCAGCAGTCTCCAGCGGGGCGGAACAGATACGCAGTATTTT CASSLQRGGTDTQYF
TRBD1 . TRBJ1-1 TRBV27 TGTGCCAGCAGTGTCGACAGGGGTGAGTCTGAAGCTTTCTTT CASSVDRGESEAFF
. . TRBJ1-1 TRBV12-5 TGTGCTAGTGGACCCACAGCGGGGGGGGCTTTCTTT CASGPTAGGAFF
. . TRBJ1-2 TRBV7-9 TGTGCCAGCAGTACAGTGGCTAACTATGGCTACACCTTC CASSTVANYGYTF
. . TRBJ1-4 TRBV5-1 TGCGCCAGCAGCTCCTCCGGGGGAGAAAATGAAAAACTGTTTTTT CASSSSGGENEKLFF
. . TRBJ2-3 TRBV5-1 TGCGCCAGCAGCTTGGTAAGCAAAGGCACAGATACGCAGTATTTT CASSLVSKGTDTQYF
. few TRBJ2-2 TRBV3-1/TRBV3-2 TGTGCCAGCGGGGGCGCCGGGGAGCTGTTTTTT CASGGAGELFF
TRBD2 . TRBJ2-5 TRBV19 TGTGCCAGTAGTATCCCCGGGGGGGCCGCAGAGACCCAGTACTTC CASSIPGGAAETQYF
. . TRBJ1-1 TRBV6-2/TRBV6-3 TGTGCCAGCAGTTACGGACACAGCAACACTGAAGCTTTCTTT CASSYGHSNTEAFF
. . TRBJ2-3 TRBV2 TGTGCCAGCAGTTATGGAATGAGACTGAGCACAGATACGCAGTATTTT CASSYGMRLSTDTQYF
. . TRBJ2-2 TRBV6-5 TGTGCCAGCACCCGGGGGAGGAACACCGGGGAGCTGTTTTTT CASTRGRNTGELFF
TRBD1 . TRBJ1-2 TRBV6-6 TGTGCCAGCAGTTACCGGGACAGGGCTGGCTACACCTTC CASSYRDRAGYTF
TRBD2 . TRBJ2-7 TRBV5-1 TGCGCCAGCAGCTCGACTAGCGGGAGCTACGAGCAGTACTTC CASSSTSGSYEQYF
. . TRBJ2-3 TRBV4-3 TGCGCCAGCAGCCCGACAAACACAGATACGCAGTATTTT CASSPTNTDTQYF
. once TRBJ2-7 TRBV15 TGTGCCACCAGCAGTGAGCCCTCCCCAGGGAAGGCCCAGGATGGGCAGTACTTC CATSSEPSPGKAQDGQYF
TRBD1 . TRBJ2-2 TRBV19 TGTGCCAGTATCAAACTGGGGGGACAGGGGAACACCGGGGAGCTGTTTTTT CASIKLGGQGNTGELFF
. . TRBJ2-3 TRBV20-1 TGCAGTGCTAGAGTACTAGATACGCAGTATTTT CSARVLDTQYF
. . TRBJ1-2 TRBV6-5 TGTGCCAGCAGTTACTCGAATGGTTTCTATAGCTACACCTTC CASSYSNGFYSYTF
. . TRBJ2-7 TRBV21-1 TGTGCCAGCAGCAAAGAGTCGGACAACTCCTACGAGCAGTACTTC CASSKESDNSYEQYF
TRBD2 . TRBJ2-1 TRBV4-1 TGCGCCAGCAGCCAGGGACTAGCGGGAGTAATTGAGCAGTTCTTC CASSQGLAGVIEQFF
. . TRBJ2-1 TRBV10-3 TGTGCCATCAGTGAGCAGGACAGATACAATGAGCAGTTCTTC CAISEQDRYNEQFF
. few TRBJ1-6 TRBV19 TGTGCCAGCACAGGGCCTAATTCACCCCTCCACTTT CASTGPNSPLHF
. . TRBJ1-2 TRBV27 TGTGCCAGCAGTTCAAGGACGGGGAACTATGGCTACACCTTC CASSSRTGNYGYTF
. . TRBJ2-3 TRBV2 TGTGCCAGCAGTGTAACAGATACGCAGTATTTT CASSVTDTQYF
TRBD1 . TRBJ2-5 TRBV19 TGTGCCAGTAGTATAACCCCCGGGACAGGGGGCAGAGAGACCCAGTACTTC CASSITPGTGGRETQYF
. . TRBJ1-4 TRBV7-8 TGTGCCAGCAGCTCGAAATTTACGGCTAATGAAAAACTGTTTTTT CASSSKFTANEKLFF
TRBD2 . TRBJ2-3 TRBV2 TGTGCCAGCAGTGGCGGACTAGCGGGAGGAACAGATACGCAGTATTTT CASSGGLAGGTDTQYF
TRBD1 . TRBJ2-7 TRBV27 TGTGCCAGCAGTTTTGGTCAGGGGGCCCCCTACGAGCAGTACTTC CASSFGQGAPYEQYF
TRBD1 once TRBJ1-1 TRBV30 TGTGCCTGGGGGACAGGGACCCTGGGCACTGAAGCTTTCTTT CAWGTGTLGTEAFF
TRBD1 . TRBJ2-7 TRBV6-5 TGTGCCAGCATGAGGGACAGAGGAACCTACGAGCAGTACTTC CASMRDRGTYEQYF
TRBD2 . TRBJ2-2 TRBV5-1 TGCGCCAGCAGTTCACCTCGGGGGGGTGAAAACACCGGGGAGCTGTTTTTT CASSSPRGGENTGELFF
. . TRBJ1-3 TRBV6-5 TGTGCCAGCATATGGAGAGTACGCTCTGGAAACACCATATATTTT CASIWRVRSGNTIYF
. once TRBJ1-2 TRBV7-6 TGTGCCAGCAGCCCAGGCGGGGTCCAAGGCTACACCTTC CASSPGGVQGYTF
TRBD2 . TRBJ2-1 TRBV5-1 TGCGCCAGCAGCTTAAGAGCGGGAGTCTACAATGAGCAGTTCTTC CASSLRAGVYNEQFF
. few TRBJ1-1 TRBV28 TGTGCCAGCAGTTTAAGCCCGGATCAGGGGTTATACACTGAAGCTTTCTTT CASSLSPDQGLYTEAFF
. . TRBJ1-3 TRBV9 TGTGCCAGCAGCGTAGGAAACGACTGGATGATCTCTGGAAACACCATATATTTT CASSVGNDWMISGNTIYF